This T cell receptor beta chain was sequenced in a study of identical twins (dated by TCRdb to 2015 to 2016). Regarding the complete study: The study deep-sequenced TCR alpha and beta repertoires from monozygotic twins, unrelated adults of various ages and cord blood to test whether fetal clonotypes persist. To rule out contamination, the twin experiments were replicated at different times with different library preparation protocols.

Every donor in the study was a healthy Caucasian. The twin cohort comprised three pairs of female monozygotic twins, all aged roughly 18 to 30 years. Peripheral blood mononuclear cells were used as the source from which RNA for TCR libraries was isolated. Library preparation employed 5' RACE. The sequencer listed for this sample is Illumina HiSeq 2000. Template switching added a universal primer binding site, and the final cDNA carried a unique molecular identifier that allowed TCR cDNA molecules to be counted accurately. Specific primers in the conserved constant-segment region were used to synthesize first-strand cDNA for the TCR alpha and beta chains. To control for contamination, every cDNA library was double barcoded, receiving both a SMART-Mk sample barcode and Illumina barcodes. Two successive PCR steps introduced TruSeq adapter sequences along with Illumina sample barcodes. TCR alpha and beta cDNA libraries were sequenced on the Illumina HiSeq platform with custom primers. The published analysis was carried out like this. MiGEC was used to process raw reads and extract unique molecular identifiers, and MiXCR was used to find CDR3 positions. For each individual, recombination models were inferred using an EM algorithm with the repgenHMM and IGoR tools. Shared clonotypes were analyzed with the tcR package in R, and sharing was normalized by the product of cloneset sizes. To study raw recombination without the effects of thymic and clonal selection, out-of-frame nonproductive sequences were analyzed. The raw public data were reprocessed by TCRdb itself: fastp quality trimming at Q25, MiXCR clonotype calling, in-frame beta chains only. Merged by CDR3 protein, the rows form single entries marked with the most common genes and DNA. It is TCRdb's table, rather than the study itself, that gives the V and J calls and clone size. The sample records 700,000 or so distinct CDR3 sequences, 8.5% to 9.5% of which are singletons. Around 0.98% of the sample is held by the ten biggest clonotypes.

Here is what the overall study found, with its caveats: Invariant T cells such as MAIT and iNKT could partly confound zero-insertion analyses, though diverse VJ usage argued against this for most clonotypes. Because the same donors could not be followed over many years, the conclusions relied on cross-sectional statistical analysis. Abundant cord blood beta clonotypes carried fewer insertions; young adult naive repertoires showed a weaker similar trend, while memory repertoires showed none. Compared with coincidental sharing between unrelated individuals, out-of-frame TCR alpha sequences shared between twins had an excess of sequences with low generation probability. In beta out-of-frame sequences, excess twin sharing was weaker, because having fewer shared sequences lowered the signal-to-noise ratio. In monozygotic twins, out-of-frame TCR alpha sharing was systematically underestimated by recombination models, although the models agreed with sharing between unrelated individuals.

Concerning this clonotype itself: No cognate antigen has been identified for it. Base qualities are not provided; no much larger clone lies one nucleotide away.

Unmatched junction bases come to 8, with V trimmed by 2 bases and J by 4 bases. For CDR1 and CDR2, the germline V gene (reference sequence) lists LNHNV and YYDKDF. Taken from cysteine to phenylalanine, the CDR3 has 16 residues. CDR3 DNA only is kept here, 48 bases in frame from base 1. These data are also associated with another study on yellow fever vaccine responses in identical twins. The second paper further reports: The T cell response to vaccination in identical twins was reported by the authors to appear partly convergent and partly personalized. The study precisely tracked vaccine-responding T cell clones in identical twins.

The receptor's source is a woman in her late teens or twenties in good health. The chain employs TRBV15 and TRBJ2-5; 9 bases in the middle match TRBD2. What was sequenced was PBMCs. The nucleotide sequence is given as TGTGCCACCAGCAGATCCCTCGCGGGAGGGGGAGAGACCCAGTACTTC. The resulting protein is CATSRSLAGGGETQYF.